This is a list of T cell receptor beta chains from one sample in a study of CXCR3-negative and CXCR3-positive naive CD8 T cells. TCRdb re-called the 5' RACE reads and shows each CDR3 protein once, DNA omitted. This sample's table has over 80,000 distinct CDR3 sequences. Sequencing used naive CXCR3- CD8+ T cells from blood. The receptor source for this set is a human donor in good health. Some clones in this sample may be carry-over from other donors' samples. CDR3s include the opening cysteine and the closing phenylalanine or tryptophan.

j_call v_call cdr3_aa
TRBJ1-2 TRBV29-1 CSVELDRGNYGYTF
TRBJ2-3 TRBV29-1 CSVEDWDSASTDTQYF
TRBJ1-4 TRBV28 CASSFNRNTANEKLFF
TRBJ1-5 TRBV5-1 CASSAGQGDNNQPQHF
TRBJ2-1 TRBV19 CASSLAGGAVNEQFF
TRBJ2-2 TRBV29-1 CSVTSGSFGELFF
TRBJ2-5 TRBV10-3 CAISSPGQRQETQYF
TRBJ2-3 TRBV20-1 CSALELKTTDTQHF
TRBJ1-2 TRBV6-6 CASSYGGSPYGYTF
TRBJ2-7 TRBV29-1 CSVMTGDTYEQYF
TRBJ1-2 TRBV12-3/TRBV12-4 CASSLRQDYGYTF
TRBJ2-7 TRBV7-9 CASSLFRTYEQYF
TRBJ2-7 TRBV5-1 CASSPQSAGAPEQYF
TRBJ2-1 TRBV19 CASSMGSYNEQFF
TRBJ1-5 TRBV7-8 CASSVSQGGTGNQPQHF
TRBJ2-1 TRBV29-1 CSQTSDYNEQFF
TRBJ1-2 TRBV28 CASSQTRQGPGYTF
TRBJ2-3 TRBV7-9 CASSRQDGPSTDTQYF
TRBJ2-7 TRBV29-1 CSVEYRGGMESYEQYF
TRBJ1-5 TRBV25-1 CASGETGPRENQPQHF
TRBJ2-1 TRBV29-1 CSVTGGGLVDEQFF
TRBJ2-3 TRBV29-1 CSVEDPDREFETQYF
TRBJ1-5 TRBV7-9 CASSPDRGKGQPQHF
TRBJ1-1 TRBV20-1 CSRDDRSNTEAFF
TRBJ2-7 TRBV7-9 CASSFPGRAEQYF
TRBJ2-1 TRBV29-1 CSVEKWNEQFF
TRBJ2-1 TRBV9 CASSVAVRGTDEQFF
TRBJ1-1 TRBV4-3 CASRHRAELLNTEAFF
TRBJ2-7 TRBV11-2 CASSYSGTAYEQYF
TRBJ2-7 TRBV12-5 CASGRQGTYEQYF
TRBJ2-1 TRBV18 CASSPPASNEQFF
TRBJ1-4 TRBV7-9 CASSLAHRVANEKLFF
TRBJ1-3 TRBV7-9 CASSLAGANLFGNTIYF
TRBJ2-2 TRBV20-1 CSARAVLYNAGELFF
TRBJ2-7 TRBV2 CASTTSPPYEQYF
TRBJ2-7 TRBV21-1 CASSNDRPFYEQYF
TRBJ2-1 TRBV6-2/TRBV6-3 CASSYILPGSEQFF
TRBJ2-5 TRBV25-1 CASSVRLAGRMETQYF
TRBJ2-7 TRBV2 CANQGQPVGSYEQYF
TRBJ2-1 TRBV28 CASSDPSSYNEQFF
TRBJ2-2 TRBV29-1 CSAQPGLGAAGELFF
TRBJ2-2 TRBV10-3 CAISDRERLTGELFF
TRBJ2-1 TRBV29-1 CSVEDRDRDRVGQFF
TRBJ2-2 TRBV7-2 CASNLYSGSLTGELFF
TRBJ2-1 TRBV2 CASSEGPAGPIYNEQFF
TRBJ1-2 TRBV11-2 CASSPDSRSFLYGYTF
TRBJ2-7 TRBV19 CASSVQGRAYEQYF
TRBJ2-7 TRBV7-9 CASSPTDTSSYEQYF
TRBJ2-1 TRBV7-2 CASSNRNEQFF
TRBJ2-2 TRBV7-9 CASSLASGTGELFF
TRBJ1-5 TRBV27 CASSSRGHNQPQHF
TRBJ1-2 TRBV15 CATSAAGWDGYTF
TRBJ2-7 TRBV4-1 CASSQFQGGSYEQYF
TRBJ2-1 TRBV29-1 CSVDARSSYNEQFF
TRBJ2-3 TRBV7-3 CASSLYASTDTQYF